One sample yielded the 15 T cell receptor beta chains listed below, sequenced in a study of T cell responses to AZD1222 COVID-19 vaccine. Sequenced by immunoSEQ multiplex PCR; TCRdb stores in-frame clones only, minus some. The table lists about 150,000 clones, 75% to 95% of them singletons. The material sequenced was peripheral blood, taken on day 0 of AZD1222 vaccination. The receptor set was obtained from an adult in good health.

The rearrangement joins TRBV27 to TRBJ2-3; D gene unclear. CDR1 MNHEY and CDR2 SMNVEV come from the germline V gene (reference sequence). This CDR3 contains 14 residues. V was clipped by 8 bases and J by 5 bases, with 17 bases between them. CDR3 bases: TGTGCCAGCGCCCTGGCCCCGGCGGTAGATACGCAGTATTTT. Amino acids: CASALAPAVDTQYF.

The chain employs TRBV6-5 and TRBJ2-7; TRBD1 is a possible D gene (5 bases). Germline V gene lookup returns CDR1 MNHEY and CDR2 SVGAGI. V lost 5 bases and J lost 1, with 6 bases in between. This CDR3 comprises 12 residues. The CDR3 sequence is CASSTGSYEQYF. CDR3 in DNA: TGTGCCAGCAGTACAGGTTCCTACGAGCAGTACTTC.

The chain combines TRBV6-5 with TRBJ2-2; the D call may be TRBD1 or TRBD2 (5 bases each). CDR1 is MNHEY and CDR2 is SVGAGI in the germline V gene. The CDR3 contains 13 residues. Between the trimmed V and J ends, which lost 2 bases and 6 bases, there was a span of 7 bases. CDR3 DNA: TGTGCCAGCAGTTACGGGGGACCCGGGGAGCTGTTTTTT. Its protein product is CASSYGGPGELFF.

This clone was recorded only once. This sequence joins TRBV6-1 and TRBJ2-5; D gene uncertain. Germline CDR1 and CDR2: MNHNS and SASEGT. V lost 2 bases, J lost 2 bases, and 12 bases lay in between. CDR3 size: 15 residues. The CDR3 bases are TGTGCCAGCAGTGAATGGGTGGACCAGCAAGAGACCCAGTACTTC. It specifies CASSEWVDQQETQYF.

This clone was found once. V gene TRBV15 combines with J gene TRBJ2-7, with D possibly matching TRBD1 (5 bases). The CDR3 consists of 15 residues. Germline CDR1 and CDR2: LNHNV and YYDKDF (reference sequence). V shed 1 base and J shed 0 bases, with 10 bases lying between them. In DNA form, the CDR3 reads TGTGCCACCAGCAGAGTAAGGGGTAGCTCCTACGAGCAGTACTTC. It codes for CATSRVRGSSYEQYF.

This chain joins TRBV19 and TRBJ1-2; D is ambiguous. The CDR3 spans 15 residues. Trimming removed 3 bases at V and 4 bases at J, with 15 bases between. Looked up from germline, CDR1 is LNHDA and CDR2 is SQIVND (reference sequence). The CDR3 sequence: CASSISAGNFYGYTF. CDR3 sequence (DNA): TGTGCCAGTAGTATTAGCGCGGGAAATTTCTATGGCTACACCTTC.

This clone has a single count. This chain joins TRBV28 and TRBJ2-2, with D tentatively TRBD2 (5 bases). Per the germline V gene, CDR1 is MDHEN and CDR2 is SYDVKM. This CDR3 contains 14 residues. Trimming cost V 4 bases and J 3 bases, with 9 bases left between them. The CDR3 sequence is CASSWGVDTGELFF. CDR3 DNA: TGTGCCAGCAGTTGGGGAGTGGACACCGGGGAGCTGTTTTTT.

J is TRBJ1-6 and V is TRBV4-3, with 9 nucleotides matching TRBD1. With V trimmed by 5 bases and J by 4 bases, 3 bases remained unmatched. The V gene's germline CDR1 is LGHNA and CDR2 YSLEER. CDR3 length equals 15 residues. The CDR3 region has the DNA TGCGCCAGCAGCTCCGGGACAGGGTATAATTCACCCCTCCACTTT. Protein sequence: CASSSGTGYNSPLHF.

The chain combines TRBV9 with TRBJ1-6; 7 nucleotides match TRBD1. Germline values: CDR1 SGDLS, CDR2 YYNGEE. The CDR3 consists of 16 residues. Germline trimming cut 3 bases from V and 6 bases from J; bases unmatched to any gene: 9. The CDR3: CASSEGGGLINSPLHF. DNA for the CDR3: TGTGCCAGCAGCGAAGGAGGGGGCCTCATTAATTCACCCCTCCACTTT.

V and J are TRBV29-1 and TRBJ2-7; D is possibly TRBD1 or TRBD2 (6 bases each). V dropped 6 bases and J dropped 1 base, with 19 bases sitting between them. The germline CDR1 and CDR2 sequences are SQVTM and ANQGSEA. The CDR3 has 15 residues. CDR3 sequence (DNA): TGCAGCGTGAGACAGGAGGCGGGGAAGTCCTACGAGCAGTACTTC. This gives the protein CSVRQEAGKSYEQYF.

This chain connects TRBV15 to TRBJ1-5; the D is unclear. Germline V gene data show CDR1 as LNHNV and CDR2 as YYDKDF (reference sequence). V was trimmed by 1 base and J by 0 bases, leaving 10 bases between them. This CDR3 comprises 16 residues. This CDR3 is CATSRADRYSNQPQHF. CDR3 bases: TGTGCCACCAGCAGAGCTGATAGATATAGCAATCAGCCCCAGCATTTT. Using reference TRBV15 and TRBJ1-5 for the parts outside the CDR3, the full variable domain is DAMVIQNPRYQVTQFGKPVTLSCSQTLNHNVMYWYQQKSSQAPKLLFHYYDKDFNNEADTPDNFQSRRPNTSFCFLDIRSPGLGDTAMYLCATSRADRYSNQPQHFGDGTRLSIL.

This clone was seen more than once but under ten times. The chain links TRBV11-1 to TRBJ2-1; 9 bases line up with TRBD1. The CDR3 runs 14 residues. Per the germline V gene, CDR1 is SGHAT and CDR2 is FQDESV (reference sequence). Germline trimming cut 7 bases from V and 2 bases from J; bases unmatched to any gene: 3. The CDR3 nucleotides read TGTGCCAGCATGGGGACAGGGACCTACAATGAGCAGTTCTTC. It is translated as CASMGTGTYNEQFF.

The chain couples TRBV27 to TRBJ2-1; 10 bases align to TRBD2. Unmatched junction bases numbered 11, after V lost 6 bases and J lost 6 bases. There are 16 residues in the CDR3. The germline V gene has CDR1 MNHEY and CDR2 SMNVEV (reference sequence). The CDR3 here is CASRERPASGSNEQFF. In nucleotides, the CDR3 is TGTGCCAGCAGAGAAAGGCCGGCTAGCGGGAGCAATGAGCAGTTCTTC.

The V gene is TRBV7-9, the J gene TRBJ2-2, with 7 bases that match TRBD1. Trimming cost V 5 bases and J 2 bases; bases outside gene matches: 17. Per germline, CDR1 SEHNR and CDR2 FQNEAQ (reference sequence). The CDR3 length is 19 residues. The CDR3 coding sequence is TGTGCCAGCAGCAAATCAAGGGGGCCGGGACAGACTAACACCGGGGAGCTGTTTTTT. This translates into CASSKSRGPGQTNTGELFF.

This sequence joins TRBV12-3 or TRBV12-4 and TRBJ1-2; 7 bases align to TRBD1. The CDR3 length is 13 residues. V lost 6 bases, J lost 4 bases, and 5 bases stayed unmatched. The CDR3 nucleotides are TGTGCCAGCAGAAAAGACAGGGCCTATGGCTACACCTTC. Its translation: CASRKDRAYGYTF.